A single sample is the source of the 4 T cell receptor beta chains below, sequenced in a study of shared clonotypes between healthy human individuals. Method: immunoSEQ multiplex PCR; TCRdb's copy keeps in-frame clones and lacks some. The sample holds about 490,000 clones; 78% are singletons and the top ten take approximately 12%. The sample comprised PBMCs. The origin of the receptors is a woman in her forties in good health. Some clones in this sample may be carry-over from other donors' samples.

The chain employs TRBV7-8 and TRBJ2-1; TRBD2 matches at 12 bases. Germline-derived CDR1 and CDR2 are SGHVS and FQNEAQ. The CDR3 loop spans 15 amino acids. The ends lost 5 bases at V and 8 bases at J; junction bases unmatched: 7. The CDR3 reads CASSLSSGRVDEQFF. The DNA of the CDR3 is TGTGCCAGCAGCCTCTCTAGCGGGAGGGTGGATGAGCAGTTCTTC.

This clone was seen just once. The chain is built from TRBV15 and TRBJ1-1, with D unresolved. Trimming removed 2 bases from V and 2 bases from J, with 9 bases in between. Germline CDR1 LNHNV, CDR2 YYDKDF (reference sequence). The CDR3 has 14 amino acids. This CDR3 reads CATSRKASNTEAFF. The CDR3 coding sequence is TGTGCCACCAGCAGAAAGGCGTCCAACACTGAAGCTTTCTTT.

On this clone itself: The junction departs from the called germline gene at one end, perhaps through a read error. CDR3 DNA: TGTGCCGGCAGCCTTAGCGGGAGGGCCTTTGGCGGGGAGCTGTTTTTT. Residues: CAGSLSGRAFGGELFF. This sequence joins TRBV2 and TRBJ2-2, with 11 positions matching TRBD2. The CDR3 runs to 16 residues. CDR1 is SNHLY, CDR2 FYNNEI, per germline.

This chain uses TRBV5-1 with TRBJ2-5; 7 nucleotides match TRBD2. The CDR3 totals 16 residues. J was trimmed by 5 bases and V by 0 bases; bases with no gene match: 10. Germline V gives CDR1 SGHRS, CDR2 YFSETQ. The CDR3 DNA is TGCGCCAGCAGCTTGGAAACGGCGGGAGTATATGAGACCCAGTACTTC. The encoded protein is CASSLETAGVYETQYF.